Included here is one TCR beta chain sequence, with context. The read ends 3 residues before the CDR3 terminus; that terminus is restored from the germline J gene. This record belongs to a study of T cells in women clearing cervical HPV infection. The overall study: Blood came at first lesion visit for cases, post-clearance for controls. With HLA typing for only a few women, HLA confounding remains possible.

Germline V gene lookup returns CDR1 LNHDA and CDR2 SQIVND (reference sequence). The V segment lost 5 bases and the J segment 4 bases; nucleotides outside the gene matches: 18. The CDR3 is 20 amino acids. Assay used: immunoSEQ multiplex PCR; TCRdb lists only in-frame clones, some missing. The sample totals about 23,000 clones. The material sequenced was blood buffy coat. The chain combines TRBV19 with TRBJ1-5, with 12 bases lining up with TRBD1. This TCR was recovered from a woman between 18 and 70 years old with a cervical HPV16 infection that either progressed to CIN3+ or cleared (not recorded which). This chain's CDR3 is CASSPYRDRGRLGQNQPQHF. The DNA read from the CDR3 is TGTGCCAGTAGTCCGTACCGGGACAGGGGGCGCTTGGGGCAAAATCAGCCC.